A selection of T cell receptor beta chains follows, all from one sample in a study of shared clonotypes between healthy human individuals. The protocol was immunoSEQ multiplex PCR, while the TCRdb copy is restricted to in-frame clones and leaves out a portion. The sample contains roughly 2.2 million clones, roughly 92% of which appear only once. Sequences were obtained from naive CD4+ T cells from PBMCs. Every receptor here comes from a man between 18 and 29 years old in good health. Some clones in this sample may be carry-over from other donors' samples. Both conserved end residues are part of each CDR3. Each record gives: V gene, D gene, CDR3 length, J gene, clone size, CDR3 protein, CDR3 DNA. The D gene is left open where the match is weak. Clone size is given for some rows only: seen once, a few or many times, or a class if the clone is expanded.

>TRBV30|.|13|TRBJ1-4|.
CAWNGGTNEKLFF
TGTGCCTGGAATGGCGGAACTAATGAAAAACTGTTTTTT
>TRBV5-1|.|13|TRBJ2-5|.
CASSPGVEETQYF
TGCGCCAGCAGCCCGGGGGTAGAAGAGACCCAGTACTTC
>TRBV14|.|14|TRBJ1-2|.
CASSQGGQVYGYTF
TGTGCCAGCAGCCAAGGAGGCCAGGTCTATGGCTACACCTTC
>TRBV5-1|.|16|TRBJ1-3|.
CASSFDPPGSGNTIYF
TGCGCCAGCAGCTTTGACCCTCCCGGCTCTGGAAACACCATATATTTT
>TRBV7-8|.|13|TRBJ1-1|once
CASSFELNTEAFF
TGTGCCAGCAGCTTCGAATTGAACACTGAAGCTTTCTTT
>TRBV4-2|.|14|TRBJ2-7|.
CASSPQGGSYEQYF
TGTGCCAGCAGCCCGCAGGGGGGGTCCTACGAGCAGTACTTC
>TRBV11-3|TRBD2|17|TRBJ2-1|.
CASSLDSSGRSYNEQFF
TGTGCCAGCAGCTTAGATTCTAGCGGGAGGTCCTACAATGAGCAGTTCTTC
>TRBV5-4|TRBD2|15|TRBJ2-5|.
CASSLPGTSRETQYF
TGTGCCAGCAGCCTTCCCGGGACTAGCCGCGAGACCCAGTACTTC
>TRBV18|.|14|TRBJ2-1|.
CASSPRTAMDEQFF
TGTGCCAGCTCACCACGGACAGCGATGGATGAGCAGTTCTTC
>TRBV7-9|.|14|TRBJ2-1|.
CASTLTVSYNEQFF
TGTGCCAGCACCCTGACAGTCTCCTACAATGAGCAGTTCTTC
>TRBV11-2|TRBD1|15|TRBJ1-1|.
CASSLGTQGATEAFF
TGTGCCAGCAGCTTAGGGACCCAGGGGGCCACTGAAGCTTTCTTT
>TRBV5-1|.|15|TRBJ2-2|once
CASSLAGREGGELFF
TGCGCCAGCAGCTTGGCCGGACGAGAGGGCGGGGAGCTGTTTTTT
>TRBV6-1|.|14|TRBJ1-2|.
CASSEVNREDGYTF
TGTGCCAGCAGTGAAGTAAACAGGGAGGATGGCTACACCTTC
>TRBV5-1|.|13|TRBJ2-2|.
CASSLGLTGELFF
TGCGCCAGCAGCTTGGGCCTCACCGGGGAGCTGTTTTTT
>TRBV6-5|.|13|TRBJ1-1|.
CASSYGQNTEAFF
TGTGCCAGCAGTTACGGTCAGAACACTGAAGCTTTCTTT
>TRBV7-2|.|15|TRBJ2-7|.
CASSFQATNGDEQYF
TGTGCCAGCAGCTTTCAGGCTACAAATGGGGACGAGCAGTACTTC
>TRBV30|.|13|TRBJ1-1|few
CASRGREWTEAFF
TGTGCCTCCAGAGGGCGGGAGTGGACTGAAGCTTTCTTT
>TRBV29-1|TRBD1|11|TRBJ2-5|.
CSGTGGETQYF
TGCAGCGGAACAGGGGGGGAGACCCAGTACTTC
>TRBV19|TRBD2|16|TRBJ2-7|.
CASSRGLASGTYEQYF
TGTGCCAGTAGTCGGGGTTTGGCTAGCGGTACCTACGAGCAGTACTTC
>TRBV5-4|TRBD2|14|TRBJ2-3|.
CASSTSGYTDTQYF
TGTGCCAGCAGCACTAGCGGGTACACAGATACGCAGTATTTT
>TRBV11-2|.|15|TRBJ1-3|.
CASSLGTSSGNTIYF
TGTGCCAGCAGCTTAGGAACAAGCTCTGGAAACACCATATATTTT
>TRBV6-1|.|12|TRBJ2-5|once
CASRGGGETQYF
TGTGCCAGCAGAGGAGGGGGGGAGACCCAGTACTTC
>TRBV29-1|.|11|TRBJ1-1|.
CSVDGNTEAFF
TGCAGCGTTGACGGGAACACTGAAGCTTTCTTT
>TRBV28|TRBD1|15|TRBJ1-2|.
CASSLGLRGHGGYTF
TGTGCCAGCAGTTTAGGGCTCAGGGGGCATGGTGGCTACACCTTC
>TRBV27|.|10|TRBJ2-1|.
CASSFNEQFF
TGTGCCAGCAGTTTCAATGAGCAGTTCTTC
>TRBV5-1|.|13|TRBJ2-5|.
CASSGNPRETQYF
TGCGCCAGCAGCGGGAACCCCCGAGAGACCCAGTACTTC